These T cell receptor beta chains were read from a single sample in a study of blood T cell repertoires in COVID-19. Clones were sequenced by immunoSEQ multiplex PCR, and TCRdb holds only the in-frame ones, with some missing. The profile covers a few hundred thousand clones, with roughly 85% appearing a single time and 2.9% taken by the ten largest. The sample comprised peripheral blood. All receptors derive from a man in his forties or fifties who had recovered from COVID-19. Both conserved end residues are part of each CDR3. A D gene is named only where the DNA matches it firmly. A clone size is listed for some rows: how often the clone was seen (once, few, many), or a class if it is expanded.

j_call v_call clone_size d_call cdr3_aa cdr3_nt
TRBJ1-2 TRBV7-9 once TRBD1 CASSMTRQGRNYGYTF TGTGCCAGCAGCATGACTCGACAGGGGCGAAACTATGGCTACACCTTC
TRBJ1-2 TRBV14 NA TRBD1 CASSQVSGQGPGGYTF TGTGCCAGCAGCCAAGTATCCGGACAGGGACCTGGCGGCTACACCTTC
TRBJ2-1 TRBV7-2 NA TRBD2 CASSSLAGGYNEQFF TGTGCCAGCAGCTCACTAGCGGGAGGGTACAATGAGCAGTTCTTC
TRBJ1-2 TRBV15 NA NA CATSRNTIYGYTF TGTGCCACCAGCAGAAACACAATCTATGGCTACACCTTC
TRBJ2-7 TRBV9 NA TRBD2 CASSVDLGTTDEQYF TGTGCCAGCAGCGTAGATCTAGGGACTACTGACGAGCAGTACTTC
TRBJ2-5 TRBV5-1 NA NA CASSWGGAEETQYF TGCGCCAGCAGCTGGGGGGGCGCAGAAGAGACCCAGTACTTC
TRBJ2-3 TRBV3-1/TRBV3-2 NA NA CASSHRQSSDTQYF TGTGCCAGCAGCCATAGACAGAGCTCAGATACGCAGTATTTT
TRBJ2-1 TRBV11-2 NA TRBD2 CASSLTPSGTNEQFF TGTGCCAGCAGCTTAACCCCTAGCGGGACGAATGAGCAGTTCTTC
TRBJ1-1 TRBV30 NA NA CAWSVGRNTEAFF TGTGCCTGGAGTGTGGGCAGGAACACTGAAGCTTTCTTT
TRBJ2-1 TRBV19 NA NA CASSMSSFGEQFF TGTGCCAGTAGTATGTCTAGCTTCGGTGAGCAGTTCTTC
TRBJ2-3 TRBV9 few NA CASSAHYAASTDTQYF TGTGCCAGCAGCGCCCACTACGCCGCTAGCACAGATACGCAGTATTTT
TRBJ2-7 TRBV19 NA TRBD1 CASSSQGPPYEQYF TGTGCCAGTAGTTCACAGGGGCCCCCCTACGAGCAGTACTTC
TRBJ2-7 TRBV7-9 NA NA CASSLTLAVHEQYF TGTGCCAGCAGCTTAACGTTAGCAGTCCACGAGCAGTACTTC
TRBJ2-7 TRBV5-1 NA NA CASSPTGTLTYEQYF TGCGCCAGCAGCCCGACCGGGACTCTAACCTACGAGCAGTACTTC
TRBJ2-7 TRBV27 NA TRBD1 CASSLQGAGSTYEQYF TGTGCCAGCAGTCTCCAGGGGGCGGGGAGTACCTACGAGCAGTACTTC
TRBJ2-7 TRBV30 NA NA CAWSRNYEQYF TGTGCCTGGAGCCGTAATTACGAGCAGTACTTC
TRBJ2-2 TRBV6-1 NA TRBD2 CASSELSGSRSGELFF TGTGCCAGCAGTGAACTAAGCGGGAGTCGTTCCGGGGAGCTGTTTTTT
TRBJ2-1 TRBV3-1/TRBV3-2 NA NA CASSQAGTHNEQFF TGTGCCAGCAGCCAAGCAGGGACTCACAATGAGCAGTTCTTC
TRBJ1-6 TRBV28 few TRBD1 CASSLFQGVNSPLHF TGTGCCAGCAGTTTATTCCAGGGGGTCAATTCACCCCTCCACTTT
TRBJ1-1 TRBV2 NA TRBD1 CASSKQGVNTEAFF TGTGCCAGCAGTAAACAGGGGGTGAACACTGAAGCTTTCTTT
TRBJ1-1 TRBV5-1 once TRBD1 CASSPRTGKVNTEAFF TGCGCCAGCAGCCCACGGACAGGGAAGGTGAACACTGAAGCTTTCTTT
TRBJ2-7 TRBV6-5 NA TRBD1 CASWTGQYEQYF TGTGCCAGTTGGACAGGACAGTACGAGCAGTACTTC
TRBJ2-3 TRBV18 NA NA CASSPGYPDTQYF TGTGCCAGCTCACCGGGCTACCCAGATACGCAGTATTTT
TRBJ2-1 TRBV27 once TRBD2 CASSSLAGGRNEQFF TGTGCCAGCAGTTCACTAGCGGGAGGGCGGAATGAGCAGTTCTTC
TRBJ2-1 TRBV28 NA TRBD1 CASTTGGRVNEQFF TGTGCCAGCACGACAGGGGGGAGGGTCAATGAGCAGTTCTTC
TRBJ2-1 TRBV2 NA NA CAQKRTQYNEQFF TGTGCCCAGAAACGGACACAATACAATGAGCAGTTCTTC
TRBJ1-5 TRBV18 NA TRBD1 CASSPYTGGISQPQHF TGTGCCAGCTCACCTTATACAGGGGGTATAAGTCAGCCCCAGCATTTT
TRBJ1-5 TRBV24-1 NA NA CATSDRSGGNQPQHF TGTGCCACCAGTGATAGGTCAGGTGGCAATCAGCCCCAGCATTTT
TRBJ1-1 TRBV6-5 NA TRBD1 CASSYSPNRQGDEAFF TGTGCCAGCAGTTACTCGCCGAATCGACAGGGAGATGAAGCTTTCTTT
TRBJ2-7 TRBV10-1 NA TRBD2 CASSNSGRVHEQYF TGCGCCAGCAGTAATAGCGGGAGAGTCCACGAGCAGTACTTC
TRBJ2-3 TRBV27 NA NA CASSPTRERDRTDTQYF TGTGCCAGCAGTCCCACGAGGGAGCGTGATCGGACAGATACGCAGTATTTT
TRBJ2-2 TRBV9 NA NA CASQSTGQMNTGELFF TGTGCCAGTCAAAGCACGGGACAAATGAACACCGGGGAGCTGTTTTTT
TRBJ2-7 TRBV11-2 once TRBD2 CASSPRRDLSGSLSYEQYF TGTGCCAGCAGCCCGAGGAGGGATCTAAGCGGGAGCCTCTCCTACGAGCAGTACTTC
TRBJ1-2 TRBV6-5 NA TRBD1 CASRRTGEANYGYTF TGTGCCAGCAGAAGGACAGGGGAGGCTAACTATGGCTACACCTTC
TRBJ1-3 TRBV28 NA NA CASSPRVSGNTIYF TGTGCCAGCAGCCCCAGGGTCTCTGGAAACACCATATATTTT
TRBJ1-5 TRBV6-5 NA NA CASRTNSNQPQHF TGTGCCAGCAGGACAAATAGCAATCAGCCCCAGCATTTT
TRBJ2-2 TRBV5-1 NA TRBD1 CASSTGQGAGRELFF TGCGCCAGCAGCACGGGACAGGGGGCAGGAAGGGAGCTGTTTTTT
TRBJ1-3 TRBV28 NA NA CASSSYMEIGRGFGGNTIYF TGTGCCAGCAGTTCGTATATGGAGATAGGGAGGGGCTTCGGGGGAAACACCATATATTTT
TRBJ2-6 TRBV28 NA NA CASSLLVSGANVLTF TGTGCCAGCAGTTTACTCGTTTCTGGGGCCAACGTCCTGACTTTC
TRBJ2-7 TRBV2 NA TRBD1 CASTRTGLYEQYF TGTGCCAGCACCCGGACAGGGCTCTACGAGCAGTACTTC
TRBJ2-5 TRBV5-1 NA NA CASSLIEETQYF TGCGCCAGCAGCTTAATAGAGGAGACCCAGTACTTC
TRBJ1-2 TRBV7-8 once TRBD1 CASSVQGVYGYTF TGTGCCAGCAGCGTACAGGGGGTCTATGGCTACACCTTC
TRBJ2-1 TRBV2 NA TRBD2 CASSERLAGGYNEQFF TGTGCCAGCAGTGAAAGGCTAGCGGGAGGGTACAATGAGCAGTTCTTC
TRBJ1-5 TRBV18 NA TRBD1 CASSSDRGLNSQHF TGTGCCAGCTCATCCGACAGGGGACTAAACTCCCAGCATTTT
TRBJ2-5 TRBV19 NA NA CASSGQKQETQYF TGTGCCAGTAGTGGACAGAAACAAGAGACCCAGTACTTC
TRBJ2-2 TRBV5-1 NA NA CASSRGPVMNTGELFF TGCGCCAGCAGCCGTGGGCCCGTGATGAACACCGGGGAGCTGTTTTTT
TRBJ1-6 TRBV5-1 NA NA CASSLVGVVGSYNSPLHF TGCGCCAGCAGCTTGGTAGGGGTCGTCGGCTCCTATAATTCACCCCTCCACTTT